The rows below give T cell receptor beta chains drawn from one sample of a study of identical twins. Each CDR3 protein gets one entry after TCRdb re-called the 5' RACE reads with MiXCR. The sample includes about 250,000 distinct CDR3 sequences, 6% to 8% of them seen just once. The same sample was also studied in work on yellow fever vaccine responses in identical twins.

What was sequenced was CD8+ T cells sorted from blood. These receptors all come from a woman between 18 and 29 years old in good health. The CDR3 runs from the conserved cysteine through the conserved F or W. A D gene is named only where the DNA matches it firmly. Size is omitted from some rows. Given values are once, few, many or a class for expanded clones.

d_gene: TRBD2; j_gene: TRBJ2-1; v_gene: TRBV20-1; abundance: many; CDR3aa: CSARSSGSYNEQFF; CDR3nt: TGCAGTGCTAGATCTAGCGGGAGTTACAATGAGCAGTTCTTC
d_gene: .; j_gene: TRBJ1-2; v_gene: TRBV28; abundance: few; CDR3aa: CASSLMGTNRDTTNYGYTF; CDR3nt: TGTGCCAGCAGTTTAATGGGGACGAACCGGGACACCACTAACTATGGCTACACCTTC
d_gene: .; j_gene: TRBJ2-1; v_gene: TRBV24-1; abundance: many; CDR3aa: CATSAGPYNEQFF; CDR3nt: TGTGCCACCAGTGCTGGCCCATACAATGAGCAGTTCTTC
d_gene: TRBD2; j_gene: TRBJ2-1; v_gene: TRBV20-1; abundance: few; CDR3aa: CSARVTSDEQFF; CDR3nt: TGCAGTGCTAGGGTTACTAGCGATGAGCAGTTCTTC
d_gene: TRBD2; j_gene: TRBJ2-2; v_gene: TRBV9; abundance: .; CDR3aa: CASSIRGLAAGELFF; CDR3nt: TGTGCCAGCAGCATCCGAGGACTAGCTGCCGGGGAGCTGTTTTTT
d_gene: TRBD1; j_gene: TRBJ1-5; v_gene: TRBV12-3/TRBV12-4; abundance: many; CDR3aa: CASRPGTGIDNQPQHF; CDR3nt: TGTGCCAGCCGTCCCGGGACAGGGATCGACAATCAGCCCCAGCATTTT
d_gene: .; j_gene: TRBJ2-3; v_gene: TRBV27; abundance: .; CDR3aa: CASSRGTDTDTQYF; CDR3nt: TGTGCCAGCAGTCGCGGGACCGACACAGATACGCAGTATTTT
d_gene: .; j_gene: TRBJ2-7; v_gene: TRBV6-5; abundance: few; CDR3aa: CASSYNQGNEQYF; CDR3nt: TGTGCCAGCAGTTACAATCAGGGTAACGAGCAGTACTTC
d_gene: TRBD1; j_gene: TRBJ2-1; v_gene: TRBV7-6; abundance: .; CDR3aa: CASSRQGLSNEQFF; CDR3nt: TGTGCCAGCAGCCGACAGGGGTTGAGCAATGAGCAGTTCTTC
d_gene: .; j_gene: TRBJ1-3; v_gene: TRBV28; abundance: many; CDR3aa: CASTIRGLGNTIYF; CDR3nt: TGTGCCAGCACCATCCGGGGGTTGGGAAACACCATATATTTT
d_gene: .; j_gene: TRBJ2-1; v_gene: TRBV29-1; abundance: many; CDR3aa: CSVADGYEQFF; CDR3nt: TGCAGCGTTGCGGATGGCTATGAGCAGTTCTTC
d_gene: .; j_gene: TRBJ1-1; v_gene: TRBV6-5; abundance: few; CDR3aa: CASSYSSGGTEAFF; CDR3nt: TGTGCCAGCAGTTACTCGAGTGGCGGTACTGAAGCTTTCTTT
d_gene: .; j_gene: TRBJ2-5; v_gene: TRBV28; abundance: .; CDR3aa: CASSFHTEEYF; CDR3nt: TGTGCCAGCAGTTTCCACACCGAGGAGTACTTC
d_gene: .; j_gene: TRBJ1-5; v_gene: TRBV12-3/TRBV12-4; abundance: many; CDR3aa: CASSFGAGVLHGPQHF; CDR3nt: TGTGCCAGCAGTTTCGGGGCAGGGGTCCTCCATGGACCCCAGCATTTT
d_gene: TRBD1; j_gene: TRBJ2-3; v_gene: TRBV12-3/TRBV12-4; abundance: many; CDR3aa: CASTGTGSTDTQYF; CDR3nt: TGTGCCAGCACCGGGACAGGGAGCACAGATACGCAGTATTTT
d_gene: TRBD2; j_gene: TRBJ2-7; v_gene: TRBV19; abundance: few; CDR3aa: CASSIGTSDSYEQYF; CDR3nt: TGTGCCAGTAGTATCGGGACTAGCGATTCCTACGAGCAGTACTTC
d_gene: TRBD2; j_gene: TRBJ2-3; v_gene: TRBV7-3; abundance: few; CDR3aa: CASSSSGSGGTDTQYF; CDR3nt: TGTGCCAGCAGCTCTAGCGGGAGTGGAGGCACAGATACGCAGTATTTT
d_gene: .; j_gene: TRBJ2-2; v_gene: TRBV7-9; abundance: few; CDR3aa: CASSLGMTGNTGELFF; CDR3nt: TGTGCCAGCAGCTTAGGGATGACAGGGAACACCGGGGAGCTGTTTTTT
d_gene: .; j_gene: TRBJ2-1; v_gene: TRBV6-2/TRBV6-3; abundance: few; CDR3aa: CASSYSILGVKFYNEQFF; CDR3nt: TGTGCCAGCAGTTACTCGATCCTTGGCGTCAAGTTCTACAATGAGCAGTTCTTC
d_gene: TRBD1; j_gene: TRBJ2-7; v_gene: TRBV6-1; abundance: .; CDR3aa: CASSPDRGHEQYF; CDR3nt: TGTGCCAGCAGCCCTGACAGGGGGCACGAGCAGTACTTC
d_gene: TRBD1; j_gene: TRBJ1-1; v_gene: TRBV7-6; abundance: few; CDR3aa: CASSSSRGTGGLSTEAFF; CDR3nt: TGTGCCAGCAGCTCATCTCGCGGGACAGGGGGTCTTAGCACTGAAGCTTTCTTT
d_gene: .; j_gene: TRBJ1-5; v_gene: TRBV5-6; abundance: many; CDR3aa: CASSFLGQPQHF; CDR3nt: TGTGCCAGCAGCTTCTTGGGACAGCCCCAGCATTTT
d_gene: .; j_gene: TRBJ2-5; v_gene: TRBV15; abundance: few; CDR3aa: CATTDRTQETQYF; CDR3nt: TGTGCCACCACAGACAGAACCCAAGAGACCCAGTACTTC
d_gene: .; j_gene: TRBJ1-6; v_gene: TRBV15; abundance: many; CDR3aa: CATSTGWNSPLHF; CDR3nt: TGTGCCACCAGCACCGGATGGAATTCACCCCTCCACTTT
d_gene: .; j_gene: TRBJ1-6; v_gene: TRBV12-3/TRBV12-4; abundance: many; CDR3aa: CASSLQGESPLHF; CDR3nt: TGTGCCAGCAGTTTACAGGGTGAATCACCCCTCCACTTT
d_gene: .; j_gene: TRBJ2-2; v_gene: TRBV5-4; abundance: .; CDR3aa: CASSLNSNTGELFF; CDR3nt: TGTGCCAGCAGCTTGAACAGTAACACCGGGGAGCTGTTTTTT
d_gene: .; j_gene: TRBJ2-3; v_gene: TRBV27; abundance: few; CDR3aa: CASSFTGLGTDTQYF; CDR3nt: TGTGCCAGCAGTTTCACGGGGTTAGGCACAGATACGCAGTATTTT
d_gene: .; j_gene: TRBJ2-1; v_gene: TRBV7-8; abundance: few; CDR3aa: CASSFHKNEQFF; CDR3nt: TGTGCCAGCAGCTTTCACAAAAATGAGCAGTTCTTC
d_gene: .; j_gene: TRBJ2-5; v_gene: TRBV11-2; abundance: .; CDR3aa: CASNPSRDLQYF; CDR3nt: TGTGCCAGCAACCCTTCCAGAGACCTACAGTACTTC
d_gene: .; j_gene: TRBJ1-1; v_gene: TRBV20-1; abundance: many; CDR3aa: CSASRGTWDTEAFF; CDR3nt: TGCAGTGCTAGCAGAGGGACTTGGGACACTGAAGCTTTCTTT
d_gene: .; j_gene: TRBJ1-1; v_gene: TRBV4-2; abundance: .; CDR3aa: CASSQEQITEAFF; CDR3nt: TGTGCCAGCAGCCAAGAGCAGATCACTGAAGCTTTCTTT
d_gene: .; j_gene: TRBJ1-1; v_gene: TRBV7-9; abundance: .; CDR3aa: CASSLRRDTEAFF; CDR3nt: TGTGCCAGCAGCTTACGGCGTGACACTGAAGCTTTCTTT
d_gene: TRBD2; j_gene: TRBJ2-1; v_gene: TRBV9; abundance: many; CDR3aa: CASSALAGERVSEQFF; CDR3nt: TGTGCCAGCAGCGCTTTAGCGGGAGAGAGGGTGTCTGAGCAGTTCTTC
d_gene: TRBD2; j_gene: TRBJ2-1; v_gene: TRBV9; abundance: few; CDR3aa: CASSGPSGSQFF; CDR3nt: TGTGCCAGCAGCGGACCTAGCGGGAGCCAGTTCTTC
d_gene: .; j_gene: TRBJ1-5; v_gene: TRBV15; abundance: many; CDR3aa: CATSSPRTRSNQPQHF; CDR3nt: TGTGCCACCAGCAGTCCAAGGACCAGGAGCAATCAGCCCCAGCATTTT
d_gene: TRBD2; j_gene: TRBJ2-7; v_gene: TRBV9; abundance: few; CDR3aa: CASSGRRAGGAYEQYF; CDR3nt: TGTGCCAGCAGCGGAAGGCGGGCGGGAGGCGCGTACGAGCAGTACTTC
d_gene: .; j_gene: TRBJ2-7; v_gene: TRBV6-5; abundance: many; CDR3aa: CASSYGSLNEQYF; CDR3nt: TGTGCCAGCAGTTACGGGTCTTTGAACGAGCAGTACTTC
d_gene: .; j_gene: TRBJ2-5; v_gene: TRBV2; abundance: few; CDR3aa: CASSDLNQETQYF; CDR3nt: TGTGCCAGCAGTGACTTGAACCAAGAGACCCAGTACTTC
d_gene: .; j_gene: TRBJ2-7; v_gene: TRBV12-3/TRBV12-4; abundance: many; CDR3aa: CASSLASPYEQYF; CDR3nt: TGTGCCAGCAGTTTGGCCAGTCCCTACGAGCAGTACTTC
d_gene: .; j_gene: TRBJ1-5; v_gene: TRBV27; abundance: .; CDR3aa: CASSLDPFNQPQHF; CDR3nt: TGTGCCAGCAGCCTGGATCCCTTCAATCAGCCCCAGCATTTT
d_gene: .; j_gene: TRBJ2-6; v_gene: TRBV6-5; abundance: .; CDR3aa: CASSYWLGANVLTF; CDR3nt: TGTGCCAGCAGTTACTGGCTAGGGGCCAACGTCCTGACTTTC
d_gene: TRBD1; j_gene: TRBJ1-5; v_gene: TRBV24-1; abundance: many; CDR3aa: CATSDPGQGSNQPQHF; CDR3nt: TGTGCCACCAGTGATCCGGGACAGGGTTCAAATCAGCCCCAGCATTTT
d_gene: TRBD2; j_gene: TRBJ2-1; v_gene: TRBV11-2; abundance: .; CDR3aa: CAGSLSGTSANEQFF; CDR3nt: TGTGCCGGCAGCTTAAGCGGGACTAGTGCCAATGAGCAGTTCTTC
d_gene: TRBD2; j_gene: TRBJ2-3; v_gene: TRBV18; abundance: .; CDR3aa: CASSATSGSTDTQYF; CDR3nt: TGTGCCAGCTCAGCGACTAGCGGGAGCACAGATACGCAGTATTTT
d_gene: TRBD1; j_gene: TRBJ1-1; v_gene: TRBV28; abundance: .; CDR3aa: CASSLTGVWTEAFF; CDR3nt: TGTGCCAGCAGTTTGACAGGGGTTTGGACTGAAGCTTTCTTT
d_gene: TRBD2; j_gene: TRBJ2-1; v_gene: TRBV4-2; abundance: .; CDR3aa: CASSQEGLAGFQNEQFF; CDR3nt: TGTGCCAGCAGCCAAGAGGGACTAGCGGGATTTCAGAATGAGCAGTTCTTC
d_gene: .; j_gene: TRBJ2-1; v_gene: TRBV2; abundance: medium-sized; CDR3aa: CASSEPPGTSSFIRNEQFF; CDR3nt: TGTGCCAGCAGTGAACCCCCCGGAACTAGCTCGTTTATCAGGAATGAGCAGTTCTTC
d_gene: TRBD1; j_gene: TRBJ1-5; v_gene: TRBV10-3; abundance: many; CDR3aa: CAISEGVRGPYFSNQPQHF; CDR3nt: TGTGCCATCAGTGAGGGGGTCAGGGGGCCTTATTTTAGCAATCAGCCCCAGCATTTT
d_gene: .; j_gene: TRBJ2-2; v_gene: TRBV28; abundance: many; CDR3aa: CASSYSGELFF; CDR3nt: TGTGCCAGCAGTTATTCCGGGGAGCTGTTTTTT
d_gene: TRBD1; j_gene: TRBJ2-7; v_gene: TRBV7-8; abundance: many; CDR3aa: CASSLGQGMYEQYF; CDR3nt: TGTGCCAGCAGCTTAGGACAGGGGATGTACGAGCAGTACTTC
d_gene: TRBD1; j_gene: TRBJ2-7; v_gene: TRBV15; abundance: few; CDR3aa: CATSRRPSGGVGDEQYF; CDR3nt: TGTGCCACCAGCAGACGGCCTTCAGGGGGCGTAGGCGACGAGCAGTACTTC
d_gene: .; j_gene: TRBJ2-7; v_gene: TRBV27; abundance: .; CDR3aa: CASSSSGGRTYEQYF; CDR3nt: TGTGCCAGCAGTTCATCCGGGGGACGGACCTACGAGCAGTACTTC
d_gene: .; j_gene: TRBJ2-2; v_gene: TRBV10-1; abundance: .; CDR3aa: CASSGDGTGELFF; CDR3nt: TGCGCCAGCAGTGGGGACGGCACCGGGGAGCTGTTTTTT
d_gene: TRBD2; j_gene: TRBJ2-5; v_gene: TRBV7-6; abundance: few; CDR3aa: CASSLALAGNQETQYF; CDR3nt: TGTGCCAGCAGCTTAGCTCTAGCGGGTAACCAAGAGACCCAGTACTTC
d_gene: TRBD1; j_gene: TRBJ1-1; v_gene: TRBV20-1; abundance: many; CDR3aa: CSAIQGTEAFF; CDR3nt: TGCAGTGCTATACAGGGGACTGAAGCTTTCTTT